This TCR beta chain was captured by sequencing in a study of identical twins. Study-wide results and limits: Cord blood beta clonotypes present at high abundance carried fewer insertions; no such pattern appeared in memory repertoires. For out-of-frame beta sequences, excess twin sharing was weaker.

Concerning this clonotype itself: Its cognate antigen is unknown.

Between the trimmed V and J ends, which lost 4 bases and 3 bases, there was a span of 21 bases. CDR1 SGHRS and CDR2 YFSETQ come from the germline V gene. The CDR3 has 17 residues. Template switching created a universal primer site, and the cDNA included unique molecular identifiers. TCRdb called the 5' RACE reads again in MiXCR, with one record for every CDR3 protein. This table holds 1.5 million to 2 million distinct CDR3 sequences, about 32% found once. The TCR was taken from a newborn girl in good health. The chain joins TRBV5-1 to TRBJ2-3, with D perhaps matching TRBD1 or TRBD2 (6 bases each). Material for sequencing was cord blood. The CDR3, as DNA: TGCGCCAGCAGCCCCCGGGTCGGGGGCGAGACTACAGATACGCAGTATTTT. Translated: CASSPRVGGETTDTQYF.